A single sample gave rise to the 2 T cell receptor beta chains below, sequenced in a study of CD8 T cells in Susac syndrome. It was with random hexamers that about 0.45 to 1 ug RNA was reverse transcribed. TCRdb itself ran the immunoSEQ multiplex PCR reads through MiXCR, one entry per CDR3 protein. Here the sample spans about 76,000 distinct CDR3 sequences, approximately 93% being singletons. Sequenced sample: CD8+ T cells from PBMCs. The source is a human donor with Susac syndrome.

This chain joins TRBV6-2 or TRBV6-3 and TRBJ1-3; D ambiguous. The germline V gene encodes CDR1 MNHEY and CDR2 SVGEGT. Trimming cost V 7 bases and J 0 bases, with 7 bases left between them. The CDR3 loop spans 13 amino acids. CDR3 sequence reads: CASNGGSGNTIYF. DNA of the CDR3: TGTGCCAGCAACGGTGGCTCTGGAAACACCATATATTTT.

The gene calls are TRBV10-3 and TRBJ2-1; D remains unclear. The CDR3 runs 12 residues. Germline CDR1 ENHRY, CDR2 SYGVKD. Between the trimmed V and J ends, which lost 0 bases and 10 bases, there was a span of 7 bases. CDR3 amino acids: CAISESQTEQFF. Written as DNA, the CDR3 is TGTGCCATCAGTGAGTCGCAGACAGAGCAGTTCTTC.